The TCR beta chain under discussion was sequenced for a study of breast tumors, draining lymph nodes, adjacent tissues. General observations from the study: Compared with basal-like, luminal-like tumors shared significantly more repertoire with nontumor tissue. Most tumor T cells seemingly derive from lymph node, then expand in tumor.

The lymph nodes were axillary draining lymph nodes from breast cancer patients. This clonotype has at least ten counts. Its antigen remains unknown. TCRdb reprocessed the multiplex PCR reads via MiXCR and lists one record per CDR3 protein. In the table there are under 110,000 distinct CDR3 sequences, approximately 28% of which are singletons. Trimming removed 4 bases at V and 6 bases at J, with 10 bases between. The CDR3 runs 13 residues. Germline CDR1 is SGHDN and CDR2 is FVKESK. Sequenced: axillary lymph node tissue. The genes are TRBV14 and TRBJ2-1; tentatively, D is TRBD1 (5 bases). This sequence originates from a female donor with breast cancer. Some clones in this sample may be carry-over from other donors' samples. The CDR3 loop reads CASSRRQFNEQFF. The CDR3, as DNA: TGTGCCAGCAGCCGTCGACAGTTCAATGAGCAGTTCTTC.